This TCR beta chain was obtained from a study of blood T cells in healthy people across ages. Whole-study results and caveats: Naive and antigen-experienced cells were not separated, limiting conclusive comparison.

This CDR3 contains 13 residues. Looked up from germline, CDR1 is LGHNT and CDR2 is FRNRAP. V gave up 4 bases and J gave up 3 bases, with 9 bases separating them. Using a J-beta primer mix together with a sample-barcoded 5' primer, a second PCR was run for about 6 to 11 cycles. TCRdb passed the 5' RACE reads through MiXCR, listing each CDR3 protein once. This repertoire shows more than 900,000 distinct CDR3 sequences, approximately 25% found once; its top ten account for approximately 0.71%. A remark on this clonotype: Its antigen is not identified.

This sample was shared with a second study, whose subject was T cells of mothers and their children. From that study: The cDNA synthesis received all extracted RNA, at about 1.5 ug per 15 ul.

The source material was blood. The chain is built from TRBV12-5 and TRBJ2-5; the D gene is possibly TRBD2 (5 bases). This clonotype was obtained from a girl aged 2 to 10 in good health. This chain's CDR3 is CASGSVGEETQYF. The CDR3, as DNA: TGTGCTAGTGGTTCAGTGGGAGAAGAGACCCAGTACTTC.